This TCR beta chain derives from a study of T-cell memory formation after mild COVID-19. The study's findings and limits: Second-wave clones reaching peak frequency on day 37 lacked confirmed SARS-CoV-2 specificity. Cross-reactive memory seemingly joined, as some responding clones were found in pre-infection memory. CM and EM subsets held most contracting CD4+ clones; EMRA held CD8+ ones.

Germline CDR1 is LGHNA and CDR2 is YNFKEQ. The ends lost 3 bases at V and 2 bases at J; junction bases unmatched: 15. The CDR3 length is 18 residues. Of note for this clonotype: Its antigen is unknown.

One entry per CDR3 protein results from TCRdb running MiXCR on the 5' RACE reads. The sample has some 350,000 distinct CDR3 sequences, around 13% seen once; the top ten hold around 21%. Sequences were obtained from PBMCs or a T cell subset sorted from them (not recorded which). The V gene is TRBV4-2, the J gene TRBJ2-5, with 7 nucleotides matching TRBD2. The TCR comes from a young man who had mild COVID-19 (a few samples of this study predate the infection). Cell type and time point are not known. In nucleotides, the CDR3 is TGTGCCAGCAGCCAGGACATGAACCAGCGGGGTCGACAAGAGACCCAGTACTTC. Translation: CASSQDMNQRGRQETQYF.